The 11 T cell receptor beta chains reported below all come from one sample, sequenced in a study of graft-versus-host responses after intestinal transplantation. Profiled with immunoSEQ multiplex PCR; TCRdb holds only in-frame clones, not every one. The sample records 9,500 to 12,000 clones, around four fifths being singletons. The sample consisted of PBMCs, taken 494 days after intestinal transplant. The receptors derive from a human patient who received an intestinal transplant, so some T cells may come from the graft donor.

The chain employs TRBV6-7 and TRBJ1-2, with 7 positions matching TRBD1. TRBV6-7 is reported as an ORF; its role is uncertain. V shed 6 bases, J shed 2 bases, and the junction held 18 bases outside the gene matches. The CDR3 runs to 18 residues. The CDR3 loop is CASRLPTGTRGGNYGYTF. In DNA, the CDR3 is TGTGCCAGCAGACTACCGACCGGGACCAGGGGGGGCAACTATGGCTACACCTTC.

The V gene is TRBV5-1, the J gene TRBJ1-2, with TRBD1 identical over 7 bases. Germline trimming cut 4 bases from V and 3 bases from J; bases unmatched to any gene: 6. The CDR3 is 14 amino acids. Germline assignment: CDR1 SGHRS and CDR2 YFSETQ. CDR3 sequence: CASSPGTVDYGYTF. The CDR3 nucleotides are TGCGCCAGCAGCCCTGGGACAGTAGACTATGGCTACACCTTC.

The V gene is TRBV5-3, the J gene TRBJ2-1; either TRBD1 or TRBD2 may supply D (5 bases each). TRBV5-3 qualifies as an ORF whose function is uncertain. This CDR3 spans 15 amino acids. With 8 bases removed from V and 1 base from J, the gap between germline ends came to 16 bases. CDR3 in DNA: TGTGCCAGCAGGGAGAGGGGCGGGTCCTACAATGAGCAGTTCTTC. This sequence encodes CASRERGGSYNEQFF.

The chain has TRBV6-5 and TRBJ2-7; the D gene is possibly TRBD1 (6 bases). Germline V CDR1 and CDR2: MNHEY, SVGAGI. The CDR3 runs to 14 residues. The V gene lost 7 bases and the J gene lost 6 bases, with 19 bases spanning the gap. The DNA of the CDR3 is TGTGCCAGCAAATCACAGGGAGTTGGTCGCGAGCAGTACTTC. It translates to CASKSQGVGREQYF.

The V and J genes are TRBV7-2 and TRBJ2-7, with D tentatively TRBD2 (6 bases). The V end lost 4 bases, the J end lost 3 bases, and 10 bases lay between the germline ends. This CDR3 is 13 amino acids long. Germline values: CDR1 SGHTA, CDR2 FQGNSA. The CDR3 spells CASSSLGGYEQYF. The CDR3 DNA reads TGTGCCAGCAGCTCCCTGGGGGGCTACGAGCAGTACTTC. The whole variable domain, remainder taken from reference TRBV7-2 and TRBJ2-7, is GAGVSQSPSNKVTEKGKDVELRCDPISGHTALYWYRQSLGQGLEFLIYFQGNSAPDKSGLPSDRFSAERTGGSVSTLTIQRTQQEDSAVYLCASSSLGGYEQYFGPGTRLTVT.

This clone appeared a single time. This chain links TRBV6-1 with TRBJ2-7; maybe TRBD1 (6 bases). This CDR3 has 15 amino acids. Per germline, CDR1 MNHNS and CDR2 SASEGT. With 5 bases removed from V and 1 base from J, the gap between germline ends came to 15 bases. The CDR3 reads CASSLQTGGSYEQYF. CDR3 nucleotides: TGTGCCAGCAGTCTACAGACAGGCGGGTCCTACGAGCAGTACTTC.

CDR3 region: CAWSPGEGHTGELFF. CDR3 nucleotides: TGTGCCTGGTCCCCTGGGGAGGGACACACCGGGGAGCTGTTTTTT. The chain employs TRBV30 and TRBJ2-2, with 7 bases identical to TRBD2. Germline V CDR1 and CDR2: GTSNPN, SVGIG (reference sequence). CDR3 length: 15 amino acids. V was pared by 5 bases and J by 3 bases, with 9 bases of the junction left unmatched.

The chain couples TRBV30 to TRBJ2-5, with 7 bases matching TRBD2. V dropped 3 bases and J dropped 6; count of bases not matched to a gene: 7. The germline gives CDR1 GTSNPN, CDR2 SVGIG (reference sequence). The CDR3 is made up of 13 amino acids. CDR3 region: CAWRKLARQTQYF. The CDR3 DNA reads TGTGCCTGGAGGAAACTAGCGAGGCAGACCCAGTACTTC.

J is TRBJ2-3 and V is TRBV14, with unresolved D. Germline V gene sequence: CDR1 SGHDN, CDR2 FVKESK. V lost 0 bases to trimming and J lost 8 bases, with 9 bases between them. This CDR3 has 13 residues. The CDR3 DNA follows: TGTGCCAGCAGCCAAGATCCGAGCCCTACGCAGTATTTT. It is translated as CASSQDPSPTQYF.

The genes are TRBV7-8 and TRBJ2-2, with D perhaps TRBD2 (6 bases). This CDR3 is 15 amino acids long. Per germline, CDR1 SGHVS and CDR2 FQNEAQ. V was trimmed by 3 bases and J by 2 bases, leaving 10 bases between them. The CDR3 DNA follows: TGTGCCAGCAGCTTGGTCGGGGGTAACACCGGGGAGCTGTTTTTT. Amino acid sequence: CASSLVGGNTGELFF. Full variable domain (remainder filled in from reference TRBV7-8 and TRBJ2-2): GAGVSQSPRYKVAKRGQDVALRCDPISGHVSLFWYQQALGQGPEFLTYFQNEAQLDKSGLPSDRFFAERPEGSVSTLKIQRTQQEDSAVYLCASSLVGGNTGELFFGEGSRLTVL.

Note on this clone: The junction and the germline gene differ at one end; a read error may be behind it. The chain has TRBV7-7 and TRBJ2-1, with D uncertain. The CDR3 has 13 residues. Germline lookup yields CDR1 SSHAT and CDR2 FNYEAQ (reference sequence). In nucleotides, the CDR3 is TGTGCTAGCAGCCCCCGGCCGGGCGATGAGCAGTTCTTC. Protein: CASSPRPGDEQFF.